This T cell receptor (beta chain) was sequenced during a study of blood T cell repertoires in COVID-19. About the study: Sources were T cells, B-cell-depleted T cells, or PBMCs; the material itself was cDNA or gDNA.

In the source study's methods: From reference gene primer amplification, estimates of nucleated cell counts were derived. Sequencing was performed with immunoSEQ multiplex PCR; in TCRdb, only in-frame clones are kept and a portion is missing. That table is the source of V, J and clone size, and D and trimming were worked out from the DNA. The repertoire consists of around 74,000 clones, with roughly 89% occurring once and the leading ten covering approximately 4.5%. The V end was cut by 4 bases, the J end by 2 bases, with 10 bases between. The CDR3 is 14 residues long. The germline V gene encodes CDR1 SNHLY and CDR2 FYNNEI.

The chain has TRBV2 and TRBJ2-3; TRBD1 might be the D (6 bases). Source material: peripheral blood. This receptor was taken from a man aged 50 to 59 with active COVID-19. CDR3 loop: CASSGRTVTDTQYF. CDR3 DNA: TGTGCCAGCAGTGGGAGGACAGTCACAGATACGCAGTATTTT.